This T cell receptor (beta chain) was documented in a study of identical twins. TCRdb recomputed calls from the 5' RACE reads with MiXCR, one row per CDR3 protein. Found here are approximately 700,000 distinct CDR3 sequences, roughly 6% of them singletons; the top ten hold 1.5% to 2%. About this clonotype: No antigen is known for it.

Trimming pared 7 bases from V and 2 bases from J, leaving 10 bases between. The CDR3 extends over 12 amino acids. Germline V lookup: CDR1 SQVTM, CDR2 ANQGSEA. General study points: It was cross-sectional statistical analysis, not following the same donors, that the conclusions relied on. For out-of-frame alpha sequences shared by twins, low generation probability was in excess.

The specimen sequenced was naive T cells sorted from blood. The receptor was derived from a man younger than 30 in good health. V gene TRBV29-1 combines with J gene TRBJ2-3; D might be TRBD2 (5 bases). DNA of the CDR3: TGCAGCGGCCGGGAAACCACAGATACGCAGTATTTT. Its protein product is CSGRETTDTQYF.